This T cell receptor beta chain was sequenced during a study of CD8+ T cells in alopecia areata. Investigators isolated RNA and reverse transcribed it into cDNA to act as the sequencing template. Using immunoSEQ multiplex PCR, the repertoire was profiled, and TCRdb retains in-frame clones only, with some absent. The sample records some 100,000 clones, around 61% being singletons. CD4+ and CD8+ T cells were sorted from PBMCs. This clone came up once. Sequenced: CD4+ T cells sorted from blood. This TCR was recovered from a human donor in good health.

The CDR3, as DNA: TGTGCCAGCAGCTTAGTGGGGGGAATGGCAGATACGCAGTATTTT. It yields the protein CASSLVGGMADTQYF. This chain joins TRBV11-3 and TRBJ2-3; D is possibly TRBD2 (6 bases). V was cut by 1 base and J by 4 bases, with 12 bases left in between. The CDR3 totals 15 residues. From germline, CDR1 is SGHNT and CDR2 YENEEA.